The rows below give T cell receptor beta chains drawn from one sample of a study of cytomegalovirus exposure and HLA in healthy donors. TCRdb's copy holds only in-frame clones and misses some; the assay was immunoSEQ multiplex PCR. The sample holds 100,000 to 150,000 clones, around three quarters seen once. The sequencing input was PBMCs. These receptors were collected from a man aged 30-40 years in good health and CMV-seropositive. The CDR3 runs from the conserved cysteine through the conserved F or W. Fields, in order: CDR3 protein, CDR3 DNA, J gene, D gene, V gene, clone size. D genes are given only for firm matches. Size is omitted from some rows. Given values are once, few, many or a class for expanded clones.

CDR3: CASSQGGQGFSPLHF; DNA: TGCGCCAGCAGCCAAGGAGGACAGGGGTTTTCACCCCTCCACTTT; J: TRBJ1-6; D: TRBD1; V: TRBV4-1; size: NA
CDR3: CASSRGLAGSTDTQYF; DNA: TGCGCCAGCAGCCGCGGACTAGCGGGGAGCACAGATACGCAGTATTTT; J: TRBJ2-3; D: TRBD2; V: TRBV4-1; size: NA
CDR3: CASSFRESYEQYF; DNA: TGTGCCAGCAGCTTCCGGGAATCCTACGAGCAGTACTTC; J: TRBJ2-7; D: NA; V: TRBV5-4; size: NA
CDR3: CASGGTGQAAFGYTF; DNA: TGTGCCAGCGGAGGGACCGGACAGGCGGCGTTTGGCTACACCTTC; J: TRBJ1-2; D: TRBD1; V: TRBV2; size: NA
CDR3: CASSQGPRVYEQYF; DNA: TGTGCCAGCAGCCAAGGGCCCAGGGTCTACGAGCAGTACTTC; J: TRBJ2-7; D: NA; V: TRBV14; size: NA
CDR3: CASSFSETQYF; DNA: TGTGCCAGCAGCTTCTCAGAGACCCAGTACTTC; J: TRBJ2-5; D: NA; V: TRBV5-6; size: NA
CDR3: CASSSPMAGGEQFF; DNA: TGTGCCAGCAGCTCTCCCATGGCGGGAGGTGAGCAGTTCTTC; J: TRBJ2-1; D: TRBD2; V: TRBV6-1; size: NA
CDR3: CASSQDLFGLAFTGELFF; DNA: TGCGCCAGCAGCCAAGATCTATTCGGACTAGCGTTCACCGGGGAGCTGTTTTTT; J: TRBJ2-2; D: TRBD2; V: TRBV4-1; size: few
CDR3: CASSFFGGGRGGYTF; DNA: TGTGCCAGCAGCTTTTTTGGGGGGGGGCGTGGTGGCTACACCTTC; J: TRBJ1-2; D: NA; V: TRBV7-8; size: NA
CDR3: CASRPGTAITGELFF; DNA: TGTGCCAGCAGACCAGGGACAGCGATCACCGGGGAGCTGTTTTTT; J: TRBJ2-2; D: TRBD1; V: TRBV27; size: NA
CDR3: CASSQVGLPRSGYEQYF; DNA: TGCGCCAGCAGCCAAGTGGGACTCCCCAGGAGTGGCTACGAGCAGTACTTC; J: TRBJ2-7; D: NA; V: TRBV4-1; size: NA
CDR3: CASDPNTGGSQPQHF; DNA: TGTGCCAGCGACCCTAACACGGGTGGGAGTCAGCCCCAGCATTTT; J: TRBJ1-5; D: NA; V: TRBV6-1; size: few
CDR3: CASSIDSMSLWRGTEAFF; DNA: TGTGCCAGTAGTATAGATTCAATGTCTCTCTGGAGGGGCACTGAAGCTTTCTTT; J: TRBJ1-1; D: NA; V: TRBV19; size: NA
CDR3: CAWSRLAPEQYF; DNA: TGTGCCTGGAGTCGACTAGCGCCCGAGCAGTACTTC; J: TRBJ2-7; D: TRBD2; V: TRBV30; size: NA
CDR3: CASSAAWGGQETQYF; DNA: TGTGCCAGCAGTGCAGCATGGGGGGGACAAGAGACCCAGTACTTC; J: TRBJ2-5; D: TRBD2; V: TRBV25-1; size: NA
CDR3: CASSQGQGGSHTIYF; DNA: TGTGCCAGCAGCCAAGGACAGGGGGGATCCCACACCATATATTTT; J: TRBJ1-3; D: TRBD1; V: TRBV9; size: NA
CDR3: CASSSGGDPYGYTF; DNA: TGTGCCAGCAGCTCTGGGGGGGATCCTTATGGCTACACCTTC; J: TRBJ1-2; D: NA; V: TRBV5-4; size: NA
CDR3: CASSQDHVGQGRNEQFF; DNA: TGCGCCAGCAGCCAAGACCATGTCGGACAGGGCCGAAATGAGCAGTTCTTC; J: TRBJ2-1; D: TRBD1; V: TRBV4-1; size: NA
CDR3: CASSGDRKTEAFF; DNA: TGTGCCAGCAGTGGGGACAGGAAGACTGAAGCTTTCTTT; J: TRBJ1-1; D: TRBD1; V: TRBV2; size: NA
CDR3: CASSLWGGDERGPNEQFF; DNA: TGTGCCAGCAGTTTATGGGGGGGGGACGAGAGAGGGCCCAATGAGCAGTTCTTC; J: TRBJ2-1; D: TRBD2; V: TRBV28; size: NA
CDR3: CASSFFGGRAYSNQPQHF; DNA: TGTGCCAGCAGTTTCTTCGGAGGGAGGGCATATAGCAATCAGCCCCAGCATTTT; J: TRBJ1-5; D: NA; V: TRBV28; size: NA
CDR3: CASSKGPRRLAGEHANTGELFF; DNA: TGTGCCAGCAGCAAAGGACCCCGACGACTAGCGGGGGAGCACGCGAACACCGGGGAGCTGTTTTTT; J: TRBJ2-2; D: NA; V: TRBV21-1; size: NA
CDR3: CASSAGDEQFF; DNA: TGTGCCAGCAGCGCGGGCGATGAGCAGTTCTTC; J: TRBJ2-1; D: NA; V: TRBV7-6; size: NA
CDR3: CASSLEQANYGYTF; DNA: TGTGCCAGCAGCCTCGAACAAGCTAACTATGGCTACACCTTC; J: TRBJ1-2; D: NA; V: TRBV14; size: few
CDR3: CASSESSSSTDTQYF; DNA: TGCGCCAGCAGTGAGTCGAGCTCTAGCACAGATACGCAGTATTTT; J: TRBJ2-3; D: NA; V: TRBV10-1; size: NA
CDR3: CASSVASEAGGAETQYF; DNA: TGTGCCAGCAGCGTAGCTTCGGAAGCGGGGGGCGCAGAGACCCAGTACTTC; J: TRBJ2-5; D: TRBD2; V: TRBV9; size: few
CDR3: CASSLSGVRNSPLHF; DNA: TGTGCCAGCAGTTTATCGGGGGTTAGGAATTCACCCCTCCACTTT; J: TRBJ1-6; D: NA; V: TRBV28; size: NA
CDR3: CASSLGQGASNEQFF; DNA: TGTGCCAGCAGCCTGGGACAGGGGGCATCCAATGAGCAGTTCTTC; J: TRBJ2-1; D: TRBD1; V: TRBV6-1; size: NA
CDR3: CAISEIMAGSEEGYTF; DNA: TGTGCCATCAGTGAGATAATGGCAGGGTCCGAAGAAGGCTACACCTTC; J: TRBJ1-2; D: NA; V: TRBV10-3; size: NA
CDR3: CASRRGNTGELFF; DNA: TGCGCCAGCAGACGAGGGAACACCGGGGAGCTGTTTTTT; J: TRBJ2-2; D: NA; V: TRBV5-1; size: few
CDR3: CASSWGTGGSSTGYNEQFF; DNA: TGTGCCAGCAGTTGGGGGACAGGGGGTTCCTCGACGGGCTACAATGAGCAGTTCTTC; J: TRBJ2-1; D: TRBD1; V: TRBV5-6; size: NA
CDR3: CASSLGVQGAYTEAFF; DNA: TGTGCCAGCAGCTTAGGGGTCCAGGGGGCTTACACTGAAGCTTTCTTT; J: TRBJ1-1; D: TRBD1; V: TRBV7-2; size: NA
CDR3: CASSQEPLTGSEAFF; DNA: TGCGCCAGCAGCCAAGAGCCACTGACAGGCTCTGAAGCTTTCTTT; J: TRBJ1-1; D: NA; V: TRBV4-1; size: NA
CDR3: CASSKGQREPPNYGYTF; DNA: TGTGCCAGCAGCAAAGGTCAAAGAGAACCGCCTAACTATGGCTACACCTTC; J: TRBJ1-2; D: NA; V: TRBV21-1; size: NA
CDR3: CASSLDGSGDEQYF; DNA: TGTGCCAGCAGCTTAGATGGGTCGGGGGACGAGCAGTACTTC; J: TRBJ2-7; D: NA; V: TRBV11-2; size: NA
CDR3: CAISEGLAASTDTQYF; DNA: TGTGCCATCAGTGAAGGACTAGCGGCTAGCACAGATACGCAGTATTTT; J: TRBJ2-3; D: TRBD2; V: TRBV10-3; size: NA
CDR3: CASRGEGSKELFF; DNA: TGTGCCAGCAGGGGCGAGGGTTCGAAGGAACTGTTTTTT; J: TRBJ1-4; D: NA; V: TRBV6-1; size: NA
CDR3: CASSFLAGDPGELFF; DNA: TGCGCCAGCAGCTTCCTAGCGGGGGACCCCGGGGAGCTGTTTTTT; J: TRBJ2-2; D: TRBD2; V: TRBV4-1; size: once
CDR3: CASSFGDYEQYF; DNA: TGTGCCAGCAGCTTCGGGGACTACGAGCAGTACTTC; J: TRBJ2-7; D: NA; V: TRBV7-9; size: NA
CDR3: CASSHRTGRFAGELFF; DNA: TGTGCCAGCAGCCACAGGACAGGGAGGTTCGCCGGGGAGCTGTTTTTT; J: TRBJ2-2; D: TRBD1; V: TRBV5-6; size: NA
CDR3: CASSVRDRGSGGYTF; DNA: TGTGCCAGCAGTGTAAGGGACAGGGGGTCTGGTGGCTACACCTTC; J: TRBJ1-2; D: TRBD1; V: TRBV2; size: few
CDR3: CASSVGQTNTEAFF; DNA: TGTGCCAGCTCAGTGGGACAGACGAACACTGAAGCTTTCTTT; J: TRBJ1-1; D: TRBD1; V: TRBV18; size: NA